The present T cell receptor (beta chain) was sequenced within a study of T cells in narcolepsy. For the study at large: Donors had narcolepsy type 1 or type 2, or were healthy controls.

As concerns this clone: Its antigen is not known.

Assay: immunoSEQ multiplex PCR; the TCRdb copy retains only in-frame clones and omits some. The sample records approximately 28,000 clones, 81% being singletons. The study's findings and limits: HCRT-specific and TRIB2-specific autoreactive clonotypes appeared among same-patient CSF and blood CD4+ clonotypes. Healthy controls reportedly lacked the autoreactive clonotypes serially found in patients' blood.

Germline V gene data show CDR1 as SGHNT and CDR2 as YYREEE (reference sequence). The J segment lost 0 bases and the V segment lost 4 bases, leaving 3 bases of the junction unmatched. The CDR3 contains 15 residues. This TCR was recovered from a human donor in good health. Sequences were obtained from memory (CD45RA-) CD4+ T cells from blood. The J gene is TRBJ2-2, the V gene TRBV5-4; 7 bases map to TRBD1. CDR3 in amino acids: CASSPRGTNTGELFF. The CDR3 nucleotides read TGTGCCAGCAGCCCCAGGGGGACGAACACCGGGGAGCTGTTTTTT.